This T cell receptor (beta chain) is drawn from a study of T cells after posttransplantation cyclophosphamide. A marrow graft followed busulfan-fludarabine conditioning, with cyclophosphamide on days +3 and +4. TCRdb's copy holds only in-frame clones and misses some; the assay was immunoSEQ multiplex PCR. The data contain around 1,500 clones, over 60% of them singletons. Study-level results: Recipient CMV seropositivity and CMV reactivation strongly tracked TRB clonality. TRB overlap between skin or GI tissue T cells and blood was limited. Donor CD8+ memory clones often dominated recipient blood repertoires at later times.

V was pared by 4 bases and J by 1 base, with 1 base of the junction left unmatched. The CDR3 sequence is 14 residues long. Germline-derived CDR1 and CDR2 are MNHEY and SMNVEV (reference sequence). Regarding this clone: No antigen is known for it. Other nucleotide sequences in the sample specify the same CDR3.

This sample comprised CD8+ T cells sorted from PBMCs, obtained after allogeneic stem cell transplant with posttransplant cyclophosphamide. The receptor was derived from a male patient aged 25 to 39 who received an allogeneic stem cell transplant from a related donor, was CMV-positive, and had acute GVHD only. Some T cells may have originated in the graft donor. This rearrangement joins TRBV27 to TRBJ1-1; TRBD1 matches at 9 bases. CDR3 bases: TGTGCCAGCAGTTCACAGGGGGCGAACACTGAAGCTTTCTTT. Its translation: CASSSQGANTEAFF.